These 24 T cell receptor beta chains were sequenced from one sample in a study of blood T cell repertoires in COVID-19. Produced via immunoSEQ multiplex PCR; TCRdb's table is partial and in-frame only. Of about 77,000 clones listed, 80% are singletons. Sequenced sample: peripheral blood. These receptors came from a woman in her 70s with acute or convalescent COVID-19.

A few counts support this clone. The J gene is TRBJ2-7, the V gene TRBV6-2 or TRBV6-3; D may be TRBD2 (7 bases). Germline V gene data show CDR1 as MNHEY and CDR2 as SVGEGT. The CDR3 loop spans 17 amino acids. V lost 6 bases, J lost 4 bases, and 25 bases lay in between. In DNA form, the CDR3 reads TGTGCCAGCAGCGAACTACTAGGGGGGACTAAGGTTTACGAGCAGTACTTC. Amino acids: CASSELLGGTKVYEQYF.

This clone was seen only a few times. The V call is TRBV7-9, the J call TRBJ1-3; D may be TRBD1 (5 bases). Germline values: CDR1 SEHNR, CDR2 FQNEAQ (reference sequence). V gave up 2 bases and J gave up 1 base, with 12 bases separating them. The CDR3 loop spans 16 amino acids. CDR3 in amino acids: CASSLRGAHSGNTIYF. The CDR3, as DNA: TGTGCCAGCAGCTTAAGGGGCGCCCATTCTGGAAACACCATATATTTT. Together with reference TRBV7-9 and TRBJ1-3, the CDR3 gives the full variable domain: DTGVSQNPRHKITKRGQNVTFRCDPISEHNRLYWYRQTLGQGPEFLTYFQNEAQLEKSRLLSDRFSAERPKGSFSTLEIQRTEQGDSAMYLCASSLRGAHSGNTIYFGEGSWLTVV.

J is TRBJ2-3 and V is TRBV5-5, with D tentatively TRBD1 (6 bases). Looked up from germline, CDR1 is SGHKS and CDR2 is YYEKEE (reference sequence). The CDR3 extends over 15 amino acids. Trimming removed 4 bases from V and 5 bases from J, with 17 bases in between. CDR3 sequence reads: CASSLYTGQEDTQYF. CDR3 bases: TGTGCCAGCAGCCTCTATACAGGGCAGGAAGATACGCAGTATTTT. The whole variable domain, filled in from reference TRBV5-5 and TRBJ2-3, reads DAGVTQSPTHLIKTRGQQVTLRCSPISGHKSVSWYQQVLGQGPQFIFQYYEKEERGRGNFPDRFSARQFPNYSSELNVNALLLGDSALYLCASSLYTGQEDTQYFGPGTRLTVL.

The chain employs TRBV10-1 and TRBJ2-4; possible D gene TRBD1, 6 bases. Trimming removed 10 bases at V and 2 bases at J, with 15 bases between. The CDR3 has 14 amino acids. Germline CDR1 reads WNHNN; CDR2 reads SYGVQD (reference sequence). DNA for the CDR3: TGCGCCATCCTAACCAGGGGTTCCAAAAACATTCAGTACTTC. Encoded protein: CAILTRGSKNIQYF.

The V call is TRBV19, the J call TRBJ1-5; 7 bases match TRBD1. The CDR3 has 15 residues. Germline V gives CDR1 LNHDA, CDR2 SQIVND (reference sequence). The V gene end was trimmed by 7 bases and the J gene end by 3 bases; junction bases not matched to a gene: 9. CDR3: CASIRGTAYNQPQHF. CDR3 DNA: TGTGCCAGTATTCGTGGGACAGCATACAATCAGCCCCAGCATTTT.

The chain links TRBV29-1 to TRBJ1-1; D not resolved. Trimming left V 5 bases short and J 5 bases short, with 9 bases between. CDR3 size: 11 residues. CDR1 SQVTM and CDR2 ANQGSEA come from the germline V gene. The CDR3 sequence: CSVLSVTEAFF. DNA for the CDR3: TGCAGCGTTTTATCGGTAACTGAAGCTTTCTTT.

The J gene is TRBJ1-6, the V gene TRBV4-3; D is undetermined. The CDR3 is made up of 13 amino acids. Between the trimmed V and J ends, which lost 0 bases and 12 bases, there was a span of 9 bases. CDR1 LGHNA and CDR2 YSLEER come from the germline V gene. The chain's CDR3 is CASSQDGGKPLHF. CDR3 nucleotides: TGCGCCAGCAGCCAAGACGGCGGGAAACCCCTCCACTTT.

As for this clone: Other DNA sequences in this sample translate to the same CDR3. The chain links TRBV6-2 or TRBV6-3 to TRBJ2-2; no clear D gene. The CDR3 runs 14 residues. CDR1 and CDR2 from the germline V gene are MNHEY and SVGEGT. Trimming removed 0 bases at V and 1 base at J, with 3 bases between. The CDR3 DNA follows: TGTGCCAGCAGTTACTCCAGGAACACCGGGGAGCTGTTTTTT. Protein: CASSYSRNTGELFF.

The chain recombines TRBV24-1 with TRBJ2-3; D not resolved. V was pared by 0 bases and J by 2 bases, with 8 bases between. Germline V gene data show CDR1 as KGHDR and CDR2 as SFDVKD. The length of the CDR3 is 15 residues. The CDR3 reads CATSDLGGNTDTQYF. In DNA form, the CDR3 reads TGTGCCACCAGTGATTTGGGCGGAAACACAGATACGCAGTATTTT.

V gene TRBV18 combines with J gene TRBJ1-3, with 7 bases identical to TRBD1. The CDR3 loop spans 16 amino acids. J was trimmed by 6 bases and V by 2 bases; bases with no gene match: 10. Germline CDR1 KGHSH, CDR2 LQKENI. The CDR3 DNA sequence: TGTGCCAGCTCACCAGAGTACAGGGGTGGCGAAAACACCATATATTTT. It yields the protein CASSPEYRGGENTIYF. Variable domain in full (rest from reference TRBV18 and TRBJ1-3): NAGVMQNPRHLVRRRGQEARLRCSPMKGHSHVYWYRQLPEEGLKFMVYLQKENIIDESGMPKERFSAEFPKEGPSILRIQQVVRGDSAAYFCASSPEYRGGENTIYFGEGSWLTVV.

CDR3 DNA: TGTGCCAGCAGCCAAGCCGGGGTCCTCACAGATACGCAGTATTTT. The encoded protein is CASSQAGVLTDTQYF. The genes are TRBV3-1 (or the pseudogene TRBV3-2) and TRBJ2-3, with TRBD2 as a possible D gene (5 bases). CDR1 LGHDT and CDR2 YNNKEL come from the germline V gene (reference sequence). The V end was cut by 1 base, the J end by 2 bases, with 10 bases between. This CDR3 contains 15 residues.

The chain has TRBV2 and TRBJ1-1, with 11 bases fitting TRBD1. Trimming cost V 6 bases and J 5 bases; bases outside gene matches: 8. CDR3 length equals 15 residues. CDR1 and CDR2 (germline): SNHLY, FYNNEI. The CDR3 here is CASRGDRGRATEAFF. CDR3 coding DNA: TGTGCCAGCAGGGGGGACAGGGGGAGGGCAACTGAAGCTTTCTTT.

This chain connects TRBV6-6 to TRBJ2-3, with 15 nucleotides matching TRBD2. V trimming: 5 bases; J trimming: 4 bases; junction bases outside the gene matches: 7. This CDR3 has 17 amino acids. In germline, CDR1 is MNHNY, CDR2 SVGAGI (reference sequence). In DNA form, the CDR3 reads TGTGCCAGCAGTCCACGGACTAGCGGGGGGGGTTCAGATACGCAGTATTTT. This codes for CASSPRTSGGGSDTQYF.

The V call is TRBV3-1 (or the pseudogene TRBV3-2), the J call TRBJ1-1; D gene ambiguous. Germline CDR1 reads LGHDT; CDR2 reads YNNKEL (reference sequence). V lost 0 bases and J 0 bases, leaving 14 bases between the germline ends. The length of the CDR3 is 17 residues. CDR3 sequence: CASSQDHEDNMNTEAFF. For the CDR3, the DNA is TGTGCCAGCAGCCAAGATCATGAAGATAACATGAACACTGAAGCTTTCTTT.

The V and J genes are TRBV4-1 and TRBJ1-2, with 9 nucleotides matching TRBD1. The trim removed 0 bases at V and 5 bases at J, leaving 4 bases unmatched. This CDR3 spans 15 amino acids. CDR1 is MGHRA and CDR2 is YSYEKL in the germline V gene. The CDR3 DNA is TGCGCCAGCAGCCAAGACAGGGACAGGGTATATGGCTACACCTTC. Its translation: CASSQDRDRVYGYTF.

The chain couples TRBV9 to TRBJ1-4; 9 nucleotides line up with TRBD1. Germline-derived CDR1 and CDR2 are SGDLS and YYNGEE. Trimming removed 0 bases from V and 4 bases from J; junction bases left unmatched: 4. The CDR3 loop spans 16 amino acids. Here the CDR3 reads CASSVGVGQGNEKLFF. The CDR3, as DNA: TGTGCCAGCAGCGTAGGGGTGGGACAGGGTAATGAAAAACTGTTTTTT.

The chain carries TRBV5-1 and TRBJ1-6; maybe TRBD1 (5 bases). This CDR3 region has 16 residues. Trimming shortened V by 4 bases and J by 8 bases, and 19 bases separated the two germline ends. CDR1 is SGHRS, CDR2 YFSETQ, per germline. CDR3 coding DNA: TGCGCCAGCAGCCGGGGACGGAGGGTGGATGATTCACCCCTCCACTTT. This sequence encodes CASSRGRRVDDSPLHF.

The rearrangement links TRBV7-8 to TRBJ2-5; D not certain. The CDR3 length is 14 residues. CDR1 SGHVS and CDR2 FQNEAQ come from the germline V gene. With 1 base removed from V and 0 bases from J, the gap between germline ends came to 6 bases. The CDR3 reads CASSLGGHQETQYF. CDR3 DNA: TGTGCCAGCAGCTTAGGAGGCCACCAAGAGACCCAGTACTTC.

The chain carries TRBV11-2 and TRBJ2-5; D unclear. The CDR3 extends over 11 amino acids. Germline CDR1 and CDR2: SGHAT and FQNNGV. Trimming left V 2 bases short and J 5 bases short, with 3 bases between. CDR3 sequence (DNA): TGTGCCAGCAGCTTATCGGAGACCCAGTACTTC. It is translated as CASSLSETQYF.

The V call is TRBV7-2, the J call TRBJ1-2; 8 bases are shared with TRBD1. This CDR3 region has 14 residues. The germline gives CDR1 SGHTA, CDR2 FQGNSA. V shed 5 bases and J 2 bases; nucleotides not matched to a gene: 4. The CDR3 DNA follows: TGTGCCAGCAGCACTGGACAGGGCAACTATGGCTACACCTTC. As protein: CASSTGQGNYGYTF.

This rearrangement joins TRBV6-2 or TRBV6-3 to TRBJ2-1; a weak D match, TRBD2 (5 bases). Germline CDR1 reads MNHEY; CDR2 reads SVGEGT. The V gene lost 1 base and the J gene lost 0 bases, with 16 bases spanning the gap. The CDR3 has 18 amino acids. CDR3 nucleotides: TGTGCCAGCAGTTACTTCCCGCCTAGCCACATCTCCTACAATGAGCAGTTCTTC. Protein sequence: CASSYFPPSHISYNEQFF.

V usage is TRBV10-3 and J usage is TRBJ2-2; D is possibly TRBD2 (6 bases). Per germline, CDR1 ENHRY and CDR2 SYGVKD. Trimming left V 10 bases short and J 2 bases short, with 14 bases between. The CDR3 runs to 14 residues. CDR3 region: CASRDSFNTGELFF. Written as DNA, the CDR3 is TGTGCCAGCCGGGACTCCTTTAACACCGGGGAGCTGTTTTTT.

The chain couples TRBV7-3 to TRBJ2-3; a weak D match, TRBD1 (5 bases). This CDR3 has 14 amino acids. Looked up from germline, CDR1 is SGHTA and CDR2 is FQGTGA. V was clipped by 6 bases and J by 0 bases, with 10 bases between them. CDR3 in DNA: TGTGCCAGCAGTTCAGGGTTCAGCACAGATACGCAGTATTTT. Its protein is CASSSGFSTDTQYF.

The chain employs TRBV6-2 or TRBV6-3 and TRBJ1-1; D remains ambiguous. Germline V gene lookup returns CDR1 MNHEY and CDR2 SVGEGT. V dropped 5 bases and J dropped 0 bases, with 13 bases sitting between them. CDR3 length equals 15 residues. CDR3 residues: CASSRQARMNTEAFF. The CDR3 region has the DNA TGTGCCAGCAGTCGGCAGGCCCGGATGAACACTGAAGCTTTCTTT.